The clone carrying this TCR beta chain was seen many times. Its specificity is not known. The data originate from a study of T cell repertoires in cytomegalovirus infection. The overall study: The public TCR beta signatures pointed to both CMV infection and matching HLA type.

Notes on the study in general: Cumulative frequency (of public TCR beta family members) identified carriers of CMV plus the relevant HLA.

CDR1 and CDR2 (germline): MNHEY, SMNVEV (reference sequence). This CDR3 has 17 amino acids. Trimming stripped 0 bases from V and 0 bases from J, with 12 bases between. From the reads, TCRdb called clonotypes with MiXCR, one entry per CDR3 protein. The table has about 100,000 distinct CDR3 sequences, approximately 15% seen once; the top ten hold more than 7%. V gene TRBV27 combines with J gene TRBJ2-4; D unclear. The TCR originated in a human donor in good health (CMV status not recorded). Some clones in this sample may be carry-over from other donors' samples. Source material: PBMCs. DNA for the CDR3: TGTGCCAGCAGTTTATCCTCGGAAGCTTTAGCCAAAAACATTCAGTACTTC. This gives the protein CASSLSSEALAKNIQYF.